This is a list of T cell receptor beta chains from one sample in a study of CD8 T cells in Susac syndrome. TCRdb fed the immunoSEQ multiplex PCR reads into MiXCR, producing one record per CDR3 protein. The sample yields over 150,000 distinct CDR3 sequences, roughly 92% seen once. The sequenced material came from CD4+ T cells from PBMCs. The receptors were sampled from a human donor with multiple sclerosis. The CDR3 runs from the conserved cysteine through the conserved F or W. The size entry is marked missing in some rows and otherwise reads once, few, many or a size class.

TRBV27	-	TRBJ2-1	CASSSRTPQLGSSYNEQFF
TRBV3-1	few	TRBJ2-5	CASSQDPGGWETQYF
TRBV18	-	TRBJ1-1	CASSEFREAPLGAFF
TRBV6-2/TRBV6-3	-	TRBJ1-5	CASGGDNQPQHF
TRBV28	-	TRBJ1-2	CASSPRIGYTF
TRBV5-6	-	TRBJ1-2	CASSPWDVVLGGYTF
TRBV5-1	-	TRBJ2-5	CASRRSPSETQYF
TRBV6-2/TRBV6-3	-	TRBJ2-5	CASRKASWAQETQYF
TRBV12-3/TRBV12-4	-	TRBJ1-5	CATAKWGSNQPQHF
TRBV9	-	TRBJ2-5	CASSVRSSPQETQYF
TRBV28	-	TRBJ1-6	CASSEGGALNSPLHF
TRBV3-1	-	TRBJ2-1	CASSSSGLAIYNEQFF
TRBV20-1	-	TRBJ1-1	CSAMGQTNTEAFF
TRBV19	-	TRBJ1-5	CATSQGNQPQHF
TRBV23-1	-	TRBJ1-3	CASSPASSENTIYF
TRBV27	-	TRBJ2-5	CASSPRYSGETQYF
TRBV20-1	-	TRBJ2-2	CSAKKEGVNGELFF
TRBV19	-	TRBJ1-1	CASSIIQKGNTEAFF
TRBV30	-	TRBJ2-3	CAWSPGRVARTDTQYF
TRBV7-2	-	TRBJ2-5	CASSPGLAGKETQYF
TRBV28	few	TRBJ1-5	CASSLNNQPQHF
TRBV12-3/TRBV12-4	-	TRBJ2-5	CASSPWTGHIETQYF
TRBV7-9	-	TRBJ2-3	CASSPRPHTDTQYF
TRBV10-3	-	TRBJ2-1	CATTTGASNDEQFF
TRBV12-3/TRBV12-4	-	TRBJ2-7	CASGIWTRKDEQYF
TRBV12-5	-	TRBJ2-5	CASGLVHVGPSGTQYF
TRBV20-1	-	TRBJ1-6	CSRRGSDSYNSPLHF
TRBV13	-	TRBJ1-3	CASSPRPPSSGNTIYF
TRBV9	once	TRBJ1-3	CASSVEGGRTGNTIYF
TRBV27	-	TRBJ2-5	CASSPGLEQETQYF
TRBV2	-	TRBJ2-1	CARQLAGGATEQFF
TRBV6-5	once	TRBJ2-5	CASSPYERETQYF
TRBV12-3/TRBV12-4	-	TRBJ2-7	CASSWARKRNEQYF
TRBV6-2/TRBV6-3	-	TRBJ1-3	CASTRDGPSGNTIYF
TRBV25-1	-	TRBJ2-6	CASSQGAAGANVLTF